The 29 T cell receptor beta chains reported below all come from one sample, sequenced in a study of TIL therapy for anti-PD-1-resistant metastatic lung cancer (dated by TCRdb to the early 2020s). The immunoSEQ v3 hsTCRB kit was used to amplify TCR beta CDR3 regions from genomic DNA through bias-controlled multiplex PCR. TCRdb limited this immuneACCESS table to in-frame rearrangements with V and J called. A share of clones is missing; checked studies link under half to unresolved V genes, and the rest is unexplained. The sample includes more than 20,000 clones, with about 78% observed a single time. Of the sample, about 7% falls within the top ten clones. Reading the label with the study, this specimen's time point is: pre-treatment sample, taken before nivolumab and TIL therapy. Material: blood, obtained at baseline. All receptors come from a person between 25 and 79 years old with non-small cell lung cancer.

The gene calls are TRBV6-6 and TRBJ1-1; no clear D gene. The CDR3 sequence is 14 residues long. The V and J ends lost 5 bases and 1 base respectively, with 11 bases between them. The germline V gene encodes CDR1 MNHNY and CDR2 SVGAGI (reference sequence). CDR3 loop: CASSPRWGNTEAFF. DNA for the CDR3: TGTGCCAGCAGTCCTCGTTGGGGGAACACTGAAGCTTTCTTT.

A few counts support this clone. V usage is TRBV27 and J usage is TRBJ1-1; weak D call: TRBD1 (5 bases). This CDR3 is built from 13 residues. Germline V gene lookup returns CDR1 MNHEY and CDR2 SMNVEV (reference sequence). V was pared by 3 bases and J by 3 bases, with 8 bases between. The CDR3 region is CASSFGGDTEAFF. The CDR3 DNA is TGTGCCAGCAGTTTTGGGGGGGACACTGAAGCTTTCTTT.

CDR3 protein: CASSRGQGGETQYF. The CDR3 DNA reads as TGTGCCAGCAGCCGTGGACAGGGGGGCGAGACCCAGTACTTC. This chain joins TRBV5-4 and TRBJ2-5; TRBD1 aligns across 10 bases. The J segment lost 5 bases and the V segment lost 4 bases, leaving 5 bases of the junction unmatched. CDR3 length equals 14 residues. Germline assignment: CDR1 SGHNT and CDR2 YYREEE (reference sequence). Full variable domain (outside the CDR3, taken from reference TRBV5-4 and TRBJ2-5): ETGVTQSPTHLIKTRGQQVTLRCSSQSGHNTVSWYQQALGQGPQFIFQYYREEENGRGNFPPRFSGLQFPNYSSELNVNALELDDSALYLCASSRGQGGETQYFGPGTRLLVL.

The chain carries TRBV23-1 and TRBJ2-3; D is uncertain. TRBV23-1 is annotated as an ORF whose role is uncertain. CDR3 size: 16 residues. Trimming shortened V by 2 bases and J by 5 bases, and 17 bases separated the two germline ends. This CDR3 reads CASSQKNGGYGDTQYF. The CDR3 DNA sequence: TGCGCCAGCAGTCAAAAAAATGGCGGTTACGGAGATACGCAGTATTTT.

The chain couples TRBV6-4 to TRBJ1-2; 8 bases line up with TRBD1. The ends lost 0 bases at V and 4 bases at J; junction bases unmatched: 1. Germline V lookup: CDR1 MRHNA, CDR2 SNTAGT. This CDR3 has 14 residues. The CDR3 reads CASSDSTGGYGYTF. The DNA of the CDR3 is TGTGCCAGCAGTGACTCAACAGGGGGCTATGGCTACACCTTC.

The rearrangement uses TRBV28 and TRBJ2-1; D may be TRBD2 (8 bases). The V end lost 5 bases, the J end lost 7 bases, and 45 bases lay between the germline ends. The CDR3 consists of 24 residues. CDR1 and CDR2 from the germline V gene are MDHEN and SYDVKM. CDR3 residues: CASSISYREGGPNRGYLIGNEQFF. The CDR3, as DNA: TGTGCCAGCAGTATAAGCTACCGGGAGGGGGGACCAAACAGGGGATATTTGATTGGGAATGAGCAGTTCTTC.

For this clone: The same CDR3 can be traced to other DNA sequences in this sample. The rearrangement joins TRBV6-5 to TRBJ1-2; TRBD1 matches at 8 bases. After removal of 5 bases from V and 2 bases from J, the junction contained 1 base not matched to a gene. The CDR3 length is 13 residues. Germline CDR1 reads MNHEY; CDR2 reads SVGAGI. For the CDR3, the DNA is TGTGCCAGCAGTAGACAGGGGAACTATGGCTACACCTTC. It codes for CASSRQGNYGYTF.

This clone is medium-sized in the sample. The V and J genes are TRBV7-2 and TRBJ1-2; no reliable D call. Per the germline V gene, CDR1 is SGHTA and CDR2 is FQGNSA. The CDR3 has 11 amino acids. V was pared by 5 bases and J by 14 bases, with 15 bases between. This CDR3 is CASSLNPGATF. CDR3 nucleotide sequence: TGTGCCAGCAGCCTAAACCCAGGCGCGACCTTC.

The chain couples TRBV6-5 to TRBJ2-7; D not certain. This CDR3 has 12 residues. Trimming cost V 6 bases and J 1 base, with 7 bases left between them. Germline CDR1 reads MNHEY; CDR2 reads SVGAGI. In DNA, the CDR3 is TGTGCCAGCAGCCCGACATCCTACGAGCAGTACTTC. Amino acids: CASSPTSYEQYF.

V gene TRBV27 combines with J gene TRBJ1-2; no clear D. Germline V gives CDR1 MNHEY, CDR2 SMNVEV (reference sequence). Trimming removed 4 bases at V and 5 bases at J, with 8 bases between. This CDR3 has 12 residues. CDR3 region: CASSSAGYGYTF. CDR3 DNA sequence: TGTGCCAGCAGTTCAGCAGGATATGGCTACACCTTC.

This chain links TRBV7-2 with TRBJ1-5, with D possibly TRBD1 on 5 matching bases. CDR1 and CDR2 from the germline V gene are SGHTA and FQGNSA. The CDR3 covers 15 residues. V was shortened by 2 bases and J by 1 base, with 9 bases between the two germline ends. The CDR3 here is CASSLSGLSNQPQHF. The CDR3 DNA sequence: TGTGCCAGCAGCTTATCAGGGTTGAGCAATCAGCCCCAGCATTTT.

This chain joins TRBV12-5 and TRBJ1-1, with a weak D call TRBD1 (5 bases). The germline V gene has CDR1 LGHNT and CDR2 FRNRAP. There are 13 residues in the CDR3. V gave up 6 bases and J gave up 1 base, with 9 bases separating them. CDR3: CASGFQGNTEAFF. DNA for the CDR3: TGTGCTAGTGGGTTCCAGGGGAACACTGAAGCTTTCTTT.

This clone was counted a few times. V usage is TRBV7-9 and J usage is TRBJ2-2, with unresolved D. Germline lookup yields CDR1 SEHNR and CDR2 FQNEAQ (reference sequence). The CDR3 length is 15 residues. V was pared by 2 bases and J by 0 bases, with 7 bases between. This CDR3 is CASSLWEPNTGELFF. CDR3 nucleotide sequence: TGTGCCAGCAGCTTATGGGAACCGAACACCGGGGAGCTGTTTTTT.

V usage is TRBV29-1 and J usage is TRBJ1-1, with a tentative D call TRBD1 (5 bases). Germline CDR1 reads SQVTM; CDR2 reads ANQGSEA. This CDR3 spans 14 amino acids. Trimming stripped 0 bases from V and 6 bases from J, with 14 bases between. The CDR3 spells CSVEDLGQGAEAFF. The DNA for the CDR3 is TGCAGCGTTGAAGATCTTGGGCAGGGAGCTGAAGCTTTCTTT.

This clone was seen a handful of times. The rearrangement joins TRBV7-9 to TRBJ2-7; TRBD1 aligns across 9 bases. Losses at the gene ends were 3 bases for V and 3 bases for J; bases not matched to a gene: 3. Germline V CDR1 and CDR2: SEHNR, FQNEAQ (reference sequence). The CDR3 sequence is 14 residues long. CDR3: CASSLGTGRYEQYF. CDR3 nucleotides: TGTGCCAGCAGCTTGGGGACAGGGCGCTACGAGCAGTACTTC.

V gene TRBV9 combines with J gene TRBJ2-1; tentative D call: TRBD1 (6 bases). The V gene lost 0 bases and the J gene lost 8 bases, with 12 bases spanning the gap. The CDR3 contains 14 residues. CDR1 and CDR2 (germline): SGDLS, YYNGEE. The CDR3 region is CASSVGDTGHEQFF. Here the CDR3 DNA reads TGTGCCAGCAGCGTAGGGGACACGGGACATGAGCAGTTCTTC.

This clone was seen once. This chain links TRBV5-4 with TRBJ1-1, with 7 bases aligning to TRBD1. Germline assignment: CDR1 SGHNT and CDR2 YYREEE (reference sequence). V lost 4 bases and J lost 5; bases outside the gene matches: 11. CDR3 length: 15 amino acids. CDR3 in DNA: TGTGCCAGCAGCCCCCAGACAGGGTCGTTTACTGAAGCTTTCTTT. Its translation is CASSPQTGSFTEAFF.

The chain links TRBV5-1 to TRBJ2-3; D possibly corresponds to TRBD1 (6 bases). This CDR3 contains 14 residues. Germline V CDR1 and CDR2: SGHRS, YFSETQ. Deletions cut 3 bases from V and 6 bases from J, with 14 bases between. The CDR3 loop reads CASSSQRQEDTQYF. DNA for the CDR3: TGCGCCAGCAGCTCCCAAAGACAGGAGGATACGCAGTATTTT.

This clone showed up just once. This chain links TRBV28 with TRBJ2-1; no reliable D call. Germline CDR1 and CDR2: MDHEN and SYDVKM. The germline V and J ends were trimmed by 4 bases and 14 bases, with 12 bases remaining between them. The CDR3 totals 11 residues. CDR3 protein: CASSSWGTEFF. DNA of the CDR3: TGTGCCAGCAGTTCCTGGGGAACCGAGTTCTTC. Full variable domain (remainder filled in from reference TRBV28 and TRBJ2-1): DVKVTQSSRYLVKRTGEKVFLECVQDMDHENMFWYRQDPGLGLRLIYFSYDVKMKEKGDIPEGYSVSREKKERFSLILESASTNQTSMYLCASSSWGTEFFGPGTRLTVL.

Here the CDR3 reads CASSDTYLLIQYF. The CDR3 nucleotides read TGTGCCAGCAGTGACACCTACCTTCTCATTCAGTACTTC. V usage is TRBV25-1 and J usage is TRBJ2-4; no clear D. V was clipped by 3 bases and J by 9 bases, with 12 bases between them. Germline assignment: CDR1 MGHDK and CDR2 SYGVNS. This CDR3 is built from 13 residues.

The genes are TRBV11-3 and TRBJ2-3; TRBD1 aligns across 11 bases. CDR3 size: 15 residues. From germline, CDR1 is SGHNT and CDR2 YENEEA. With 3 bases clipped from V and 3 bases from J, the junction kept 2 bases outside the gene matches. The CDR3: CASSFGTGGTDTQYF. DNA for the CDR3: TGTGCCAGCAGCTTCGGGACAGGGGGTACAGATACGCAGTATTTT.

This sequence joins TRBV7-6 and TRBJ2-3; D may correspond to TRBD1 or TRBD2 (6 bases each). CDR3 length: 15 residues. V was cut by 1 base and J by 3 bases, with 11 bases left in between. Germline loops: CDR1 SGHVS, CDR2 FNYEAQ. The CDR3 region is CASSLEGGRTDTQYF. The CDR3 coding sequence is TGTGCCAGCAGCTTAGAAGGGGGGCGGACAGATACGCAGTATTTT.

In DNA form, the CDR3 reads TGTGCCACGTTAGCGGGACCGGGGGTCTACTTC. It codes for CATLAGPGVYF. The genes are TRBV25-1 and TRBJ2-7; 8 positions match TRBD2. With V trimmed by 10 bases and J by 13 bases, 12 bases remained unmatched. Germline loops: CDR1 MGHDK, CDR2 SYGVNS. There are 11 residues in the CDR3.

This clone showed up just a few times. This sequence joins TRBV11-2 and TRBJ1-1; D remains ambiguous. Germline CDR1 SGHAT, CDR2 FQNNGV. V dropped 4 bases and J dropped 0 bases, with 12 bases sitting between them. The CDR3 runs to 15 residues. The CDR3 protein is CASSYPDTMNTEAFF. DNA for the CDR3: TGTGCCAGCAGCTACCCTGATACTATGAACACTGAAGCTTTCTTT. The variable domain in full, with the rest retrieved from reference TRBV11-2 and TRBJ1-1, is EAGVAQSPRYKIIEKRQSVAFWCNPISGHATLYWYQQILGQGPKLLIQFQNNGVVDDSQLPKDRFSAERLKGVDSTLKIQPAKLEDSAVYLCASSYPDTMNTEAFFGQGTRLTVV.

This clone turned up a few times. CDR3 region: CASSLAAGARETQYF. For the CDR3, the DNA is TGTGCCAGCAGCTTAGCGGCGGGGGCTCGGGAGACCCAGTACTTC. This chain joins TRBV7-2 and TRBJ2-5; possible D gene TRBD2, 7 bases. Germline V gene sequence: CDR1 SGHTA, CDR2 FQGNSA. Trimming removed 0 bases at V and 5 bases at J, with 13 bases between. The CDR3 covers 15 residues.

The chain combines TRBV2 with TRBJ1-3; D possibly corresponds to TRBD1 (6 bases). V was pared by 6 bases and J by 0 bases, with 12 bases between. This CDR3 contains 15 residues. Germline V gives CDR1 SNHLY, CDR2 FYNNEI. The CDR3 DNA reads TGTGCCAGCAGACCTACAGGGTCCTCTGGAAACACCATATATTTT. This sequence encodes CASRPTGSSGNTIYF.

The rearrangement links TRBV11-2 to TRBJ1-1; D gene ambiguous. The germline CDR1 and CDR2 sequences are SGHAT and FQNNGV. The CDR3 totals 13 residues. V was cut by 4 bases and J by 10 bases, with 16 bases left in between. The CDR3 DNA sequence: TGTGCCAGCAGCTCAGTAGGGTTTGGAGTAGCTTTCTTT. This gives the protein CASSSVGFGVAFF. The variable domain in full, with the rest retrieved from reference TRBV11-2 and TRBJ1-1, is EAGVAQSPRYKIIEKRQSVAFWCNPISGHATLYWYQQILGQGPKLLIQFQNNGVVDDSQLPKDRFSAERLKGVDSTLKIQPAKLEDSAVYLCASSSVGFGVAFFGQGTRLTVV.

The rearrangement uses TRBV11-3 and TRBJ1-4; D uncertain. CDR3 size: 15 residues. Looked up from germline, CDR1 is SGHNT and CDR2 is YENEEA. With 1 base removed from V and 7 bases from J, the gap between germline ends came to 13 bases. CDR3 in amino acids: CASSLAGWAGEKLFF. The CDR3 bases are TGTGCCAGCAGCTTAGCGGGGTGGGCCGGTGAAAAACTGTTTTTT.

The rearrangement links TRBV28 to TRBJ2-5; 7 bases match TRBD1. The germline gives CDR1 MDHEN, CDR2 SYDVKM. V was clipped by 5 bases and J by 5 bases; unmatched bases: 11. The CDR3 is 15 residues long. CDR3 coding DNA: TGTGCCAGCAGTCCCCCCAGGGGGTGGTGGGAGACCCAGTACTTC. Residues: CASSPPRGWWETQYF.